This TCR beta chain was found in a study of T-cell memory formation after mild COVID-19. Germline V gives CDR1 DFQATT, CDR2 SNEGSKA (reference sequence). The CDR3 runs 12 residues. The V segment lost 3 bases and the J segment 7 bases; nucleotides outside the gene matches: 1. Regarding the study as a whole: Confirmation was lacking for SARS-CoV-2 specificity of second-wave clones that peaked on day 37.

One entry per CDR3 protein results from TCRdb running MiXCR on the 5' RACE reads. Of more than 250,000 distinct CDR3 sequences in the sample, about 17% were seen once. This clonotype was found many times. Its cognate antigen is unknown. This sequence originates from a man younger than 35 who had mild COVID-19 (a few samples of this study predate the infection). Cell type and time point are not known. The chain links TRBV20-1 to TRBJ2-3; 10 bases align to TRBD2. The sequenced sample consisted of PBMCs or a T cell subset sorted from them (not recorded which). The CDR3 sequence is CSASSGGHTQYF. CDR3 bases: TGCAGTGCTAGTAGCGGGGGGCATACGCAGTATTTT.